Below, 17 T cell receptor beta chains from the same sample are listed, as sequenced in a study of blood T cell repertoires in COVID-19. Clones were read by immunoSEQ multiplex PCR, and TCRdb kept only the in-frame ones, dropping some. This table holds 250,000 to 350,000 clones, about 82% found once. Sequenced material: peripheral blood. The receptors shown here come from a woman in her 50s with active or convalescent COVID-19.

The CDR3 protein is CASSFDRGEAFF. CDR3 DNA sequence: TGTGCCAGCAGTTTCGACAGGGGTGAAGCTTTCTTT. V is TRBV6-5 and J is TRBJ1-1, with 8 bases fitting TRBD1. CDR3 length equals 12 residues. The ends lost 4 bases at V and 7 bases at J; junction bases unmatched: 2. Germline V lookup: CDR1 MNHEY, CDR2 SVGAGI.

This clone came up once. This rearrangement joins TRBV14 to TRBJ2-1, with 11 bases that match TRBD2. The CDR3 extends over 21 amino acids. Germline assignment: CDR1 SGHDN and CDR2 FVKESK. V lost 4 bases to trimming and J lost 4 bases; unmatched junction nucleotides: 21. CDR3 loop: CASSLTGLAAVTRGKYNEQFF. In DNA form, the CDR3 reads TGTGCCAGCAGCCTCACGGGACTAGCGGCAGTGACAAGAGGCAAATACAATGAGCAGTTCTTC.

The DNA of the CDR3 is TGCAGCGAAAGGACAGGCATGAACACTGAAGCTTTCTTT. Its translation is CSERTGMNTEAFF. The chain combines TRBV29-1 with TRBJ1-1; 7 nucleotides match TRBD1. The CDR3 length is 13 residues. Germline lookup yields CDR1 SQVTM and CDR2 ANQGSEA. V lost 7 bases and J lost 0; bases outside the gene matches: 5.

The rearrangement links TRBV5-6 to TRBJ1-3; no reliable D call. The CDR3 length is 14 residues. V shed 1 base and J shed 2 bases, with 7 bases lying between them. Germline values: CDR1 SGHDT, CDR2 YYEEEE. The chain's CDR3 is CASSLWQAGNTIYF. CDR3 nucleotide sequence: TGTGCCAGCAGCTTGTGGCAGGCTGGAAACACCATATATTTT.

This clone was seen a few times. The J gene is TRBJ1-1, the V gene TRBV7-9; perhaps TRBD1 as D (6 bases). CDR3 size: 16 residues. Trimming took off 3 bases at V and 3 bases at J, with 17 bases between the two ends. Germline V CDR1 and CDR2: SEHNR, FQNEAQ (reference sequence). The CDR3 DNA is TGTGCCAGCAGCTTCCTATCCGGTAAGGGGGACACTGAAGCTTTCTTT. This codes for CASSFLSGKGDTEAFF.

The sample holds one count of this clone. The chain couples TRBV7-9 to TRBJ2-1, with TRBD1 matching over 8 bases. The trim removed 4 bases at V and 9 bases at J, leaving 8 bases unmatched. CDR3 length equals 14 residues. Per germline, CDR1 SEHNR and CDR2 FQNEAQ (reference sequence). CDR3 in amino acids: CASSSRGHAGEQFF. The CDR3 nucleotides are TGTGCCAGCAGCTCCAGGGGGCATGCAGGTGAGCAGTTCTTC.

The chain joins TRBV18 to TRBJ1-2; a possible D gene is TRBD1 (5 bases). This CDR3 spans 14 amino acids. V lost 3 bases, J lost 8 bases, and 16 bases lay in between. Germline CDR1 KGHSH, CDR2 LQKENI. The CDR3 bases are TGTGCCAGCTCACCCGAAAGGGGCGCGAGGGGCTACACCTTC. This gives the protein CASSPERGARGYTF.

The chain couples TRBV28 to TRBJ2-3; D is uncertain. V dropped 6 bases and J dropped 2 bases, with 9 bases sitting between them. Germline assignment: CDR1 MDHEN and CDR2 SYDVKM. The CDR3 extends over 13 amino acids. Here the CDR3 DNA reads TGTGCCAGCAGCCCGACAAACACAGATACGCAGTATTTT. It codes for CASSPTNTDTQYF.

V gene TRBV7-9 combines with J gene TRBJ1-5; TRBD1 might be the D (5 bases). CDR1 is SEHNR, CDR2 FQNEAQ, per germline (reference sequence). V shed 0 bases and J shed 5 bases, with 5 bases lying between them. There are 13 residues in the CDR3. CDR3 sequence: CASSLAGHQPQHF. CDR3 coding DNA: TGTGCCAGCAGCTTAGCGGGGCATCAGCCCCAGCATTTT.

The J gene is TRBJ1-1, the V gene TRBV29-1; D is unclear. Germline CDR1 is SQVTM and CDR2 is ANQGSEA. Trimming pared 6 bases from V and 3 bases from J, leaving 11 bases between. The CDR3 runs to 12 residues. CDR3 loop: CSVLGGHTEAFF. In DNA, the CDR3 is TGCAGCGTGCTCGGAGGACACACTGAAGCTTTCTTT. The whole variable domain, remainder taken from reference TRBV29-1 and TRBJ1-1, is SAVISQKPSRDICQRGTSLTIQCQVDSQVTMMFWYRQQPGQSLTLIATANQGSEATYESGFVIDKFPISRPNLTFSTLTVSNMSPEDSSIYLCSVLGGHTEAFFGQGTRLTVV.

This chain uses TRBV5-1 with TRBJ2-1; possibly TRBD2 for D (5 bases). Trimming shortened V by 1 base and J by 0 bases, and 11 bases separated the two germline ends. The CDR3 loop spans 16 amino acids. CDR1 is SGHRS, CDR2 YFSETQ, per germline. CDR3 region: CASSLLASSSYNEQFF. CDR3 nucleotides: TGCGCCAGCAGCTTGTTAGCGTCGAGCTCCTACAATGAGCAGTTCTTC. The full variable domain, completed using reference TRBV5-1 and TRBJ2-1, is KAGVTQTPRYLIKTRGQQVTLSCSPISGHRSVSWYQQTPGQGLQFLFEYFSETQRNKGNFPGRFSGRQFSNSRSEMNVSTLELGDSALYLCASSLLASSSYNEQFFGPGTRLTVL.

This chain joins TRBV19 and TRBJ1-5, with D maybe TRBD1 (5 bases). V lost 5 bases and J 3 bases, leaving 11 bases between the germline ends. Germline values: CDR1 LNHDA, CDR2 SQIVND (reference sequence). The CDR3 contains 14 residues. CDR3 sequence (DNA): TGTGCCAGTAGTTTACGGACAACCAATCAGCCCCAGCATTTT. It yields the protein CASSLRTTNQPQHF.

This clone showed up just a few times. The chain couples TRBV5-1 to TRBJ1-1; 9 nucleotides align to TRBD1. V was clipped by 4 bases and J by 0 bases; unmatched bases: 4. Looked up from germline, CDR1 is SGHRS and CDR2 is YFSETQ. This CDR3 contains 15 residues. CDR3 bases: TGCGCCAGCAGCCCAAGACAGGGGGTGAACACTGAAGCTTTCTTT. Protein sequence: CASSPRQGVNTEAFF.

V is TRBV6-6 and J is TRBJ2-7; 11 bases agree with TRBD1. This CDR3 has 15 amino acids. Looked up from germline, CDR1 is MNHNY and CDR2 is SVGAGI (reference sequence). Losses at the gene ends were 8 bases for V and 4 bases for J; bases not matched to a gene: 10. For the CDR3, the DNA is TGTGCCAGCGGCTGGAACGGGACAGGGGGTTACGAGCAGTACTTC. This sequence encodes CASGWNGTGGYEQYF.

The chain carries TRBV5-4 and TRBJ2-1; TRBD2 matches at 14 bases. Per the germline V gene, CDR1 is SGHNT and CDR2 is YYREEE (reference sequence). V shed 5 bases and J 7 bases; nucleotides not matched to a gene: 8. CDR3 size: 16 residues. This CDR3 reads CASSPPGLAGENEQFF. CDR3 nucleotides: TGTGCCAGCAGTCCCCCGGGACTAGCGGGAGAAAATGAGCAGTTCTTC.

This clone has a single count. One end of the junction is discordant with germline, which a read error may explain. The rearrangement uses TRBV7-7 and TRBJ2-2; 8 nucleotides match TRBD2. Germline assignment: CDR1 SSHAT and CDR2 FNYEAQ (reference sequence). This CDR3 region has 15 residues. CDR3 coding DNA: TGTGCTAGCAGCTTAGCCCGGGGGGGGACCGGGGAGCTGTTTTTT. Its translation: CASSLARGGTGELFF.

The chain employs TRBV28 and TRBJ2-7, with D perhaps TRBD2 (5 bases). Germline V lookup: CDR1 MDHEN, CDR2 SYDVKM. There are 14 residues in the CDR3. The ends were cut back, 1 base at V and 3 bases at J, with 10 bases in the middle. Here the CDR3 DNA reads TGTGCCAGCAGTTTATTCGGACTTCGCTACGAGCAGTACTTC. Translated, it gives CASSLFGLRYEQYF.